Each of the 19 T cell receptor beta chains below was sequenced from the same sample in a study of blood T cell repertoires in COVID-19 (dated by TCRdb to 2018 to 2021). The library relied on the immunoSEQ multiplex PCR assay. The immuneACCESS repertoire file appears here via TCRdb, limited to in-frame rearrangements. These files lack a portion of the clones; in checked studies, under half of the deficit traces to unresolved V genes, and the cause of the others is not known. The sample table records 200,000 to 250,000 clones; roughly 87% of these occur just once. Together, the top ten hold 10% to 11% of the sample. Material: PBMCs or T cells enriched from blood (not recorded which). The receptors were gathered from a man aged 25 to 40 who had recovered from COVID-19.

This sequence joins TRBV6-5 and TRBJ2-7, with a weak D call TRBD1 (5 bases). The V gene's germline CDR1 is MNHEY and CDR2 SVGAGI. V was cut by 3 bases and J by 3 bases, with 15 bases left in between. The CDR3 contains 15 residues. CDR3 region: CASSYMGQPLYEQYF. CDR3 DNA: TGTGCCAGCAGTTATATGGGGCAGCCCCTCTACGAGCAGTACTTC.

The rearrangement links TRBV5-6 to TRBJ2-7; D is possibly TRBD2 (6 bases). This CDR3 region has 13 residues. V was pared by 2 bases and J by 2 bases, with 8 bases between. Looked up from germline, CDR1 is SGHDT and CDR2 is YYEEEE. The CDR3 nucleotides are TGTGCCAGCAGCTTCTGGGGGGCCTACGAGCAGTACTTC. It translates to CASSFWGAYEQYF.

This clone was counted once. The chain has TRBV5-1 and TRBJ1-6; D is unresolved. The germline V gene has CDR1 SGHRS and CDR2 YFSETQ. The V gene lost 3 bases and the J gene lost 10 bases, with 14 bases spanning the gap. There are 14 residues in the CDR3. In DNA, the CDR3 is TGCGCCAGCAGCTCGGAGAAATCGGAATCACCCCTCCACTTT. It codes for CASSSEKSESPLHF.

This chain joins TRBV27 and TRBJ2-7; tentative D call: TRBD2 (5 bases). With 8 bases removed from V and 4 bases from J, the gap between germline ends came to 18 bases. The V gene's germline CDR1 is MNHEY and CDR2 SMNVEV (reference sequence). The CDR3 length is 14 residues. The CDR3 loop reads CASAYRGLEYEQYF. CDR3 in DNA: TGTGCCAGCGCATATCGGGGTTTAGAGTACGAGCAGTACTTC.

This chain links TRBV4-1 with TRBJ2-7; D perhaps matches TRBD1 (6 bases). V dropped 2 bases and J dropped 2 bases, with 10 bases sitting between them. Germline CDR1 reads MGHRA; CDR2 reads YSYEKL. This CDR3 is 14 amino acids long. CDR3 protein: CASSQPGTPYEQYF. In DNA, the CDR3 is TGCGCCAGCAGCCAACCCGGGACACCCTACGAGCAGTACTTC.

The gene calls are TRBV24-1 and TRBJ2-2; 9 bases are a match to TRBD1. Losses at the gene ends were 4 bases for V and 5 bases for J; bases not matched to a gene: 7. Germline CDR1 reads KGHDR; CDR2 reads SFDVKD. The CDR3 spans 16 residues. The CDR3 bases are TGTGCCACCAGTGAAAATCCGGGACAGGGAACCGGGGAGCTGTTTTTT. Protein product: CATSENPGQGTGELFF.

This chain uses TRBV3-1 (or the pseudogene TRBV3-2) with TRBJ2-7; D ambiguous. The ends were cut back, 1 base at V and 4 bases at J, with 5 bases in the middle. CDR3 length equals 12 residues. Germline V CDR1 and CDR2: LGHDT, YNNKEL (reference sequence). CDR3: CASSQVQYEQYF. The CDR3 region has the DNA TGTGCCAGCAGCCAAGTTCAGTACGAGCAGTACTTC.

This clone was observed a handful of times. The CDR3 DNA sequence: TGTGCCATCAGCCCCGGGACAGATAACACCGGGGAGCTGTTTTTT. Translated, it gives CAISPGTDNTGELFF. The chain combines TRBV10-3 with TRBJ2-2, with TRBD1 matching over 7 bases. Germline assignment: CDR1 ENHRY and CDR2 SYGVKD. Unmatched junction bases numbered 6, after V lost 6 bases and J lost 2 bases. The CDR3 totals 15 residues.

The V gene is TRBV19, the J gene TRBJ2-1, with 10 bases lining up with TRBD1. The junction had 22 bases not matched to a gene; V was cut back by 0 bases and J by 14 bases. The CDR3 contains 19 residues. CDR1 and CDR2 from the germline V gene are LNHDA and SQIVND (reference sequence). The DNA for the CDR3 is TGTGCCAGTAGTATAGATCGGGGAAGACGTTTGACAGGGGGCGATCCGGAGTTCTTC. Its translation is CASSIDRGRRLTGGDPEFF.

The DNA of the CDR3 is TGTGCCACCAGTGATGCTGAGTTCACGCAGTATTTT. It yields the protein CATSDAEFTQYF. The V and J genes are TRBV24-1 and TRBJ2-3; D is undetermined. V gave up 3 bases and J gave up 9 bases, with 9 bases separating them. Germline loops: CDR1 KGHDR, CDR2 SFDVKD. CDR3 length: 12 amino acids.

The chain is built from TRBV29-1 and TRBJ2-7, with D possibly being TRBD1 (5 bases). Trimming shortened V by 3 bases and J by 1 base, and 16 bases separated the two germline ends. CDR3 length: 15 amino acids. Germline V gives CDR1 SQVTM, CDR2 ANQGSEA. CDR3 amino acids: CSVEAGPYRSYEQYF. In DNA, the CDR3 is TGCAGCGTTGAGGCAGGGCCCTACAGGTCCTACGAGCAGTACTTC.

The rearrangement uses TRBV5-1 and TRBJ1-1; 7 positions match TRBD1. Per the germline V gene, CDR1 is SGHRS and CDR2 is YFSETQ. J gave up 1 base and V 6 bases, and 3 bases lay outside the gene matches. The length of the CDR3 is 13 residues. In nucleotides, the CDR3 is TGCGCCAGCACAGGGGGGAGGAACACTGAAGCTTTCTTT. This gives the protein CASTGGRNTEAFF. Full variable domain (outside the CDR3, taken from reference TRBV5-1 and TRBJ1-1): KAGVTQTPRYLIKTRGQQVTLSCSPISGHRSVSWYQQTPGQGLQFLFEYFSETQRNKGNFPGRFSGRQFSNSRSEMNVSTLELGDSALYLCASTGGRNTEAFFGQGTRLTVV.

The chain couples TRBV13 to TRBJ2-5, with a weak D call TRBD2 (7 bases). Germline lookup yields CDR1 PRHDT and CDR2 FYEKMQ (reference sequence). The CDR3 is 14 residues long. V lost 5 bases to trimming and J lost 4 bases, with 14 bases between them. The CDR3 DNA sequence: TGTGCCAGCAGCCCCAAGGGGGGGACAGAGACCCAGTACTTC. The encoded protein is CASSPKGGTETQYF. The whole variable domain, filled in from reference TRBV13 and TRBJ2-5, reads AAGVIQSPRHLIKEKRETATLKCYPIPRHDTVYWYQQGPGQDPQFLISFYEKMQSDKGSIPDRFSAQQFSDYHSELNMSSLELGDSALYFCASSPKGGTETQYFGPGTRLLVL.

The rearrangement joins TRBV11-2 to TRBJ2-1; TRBD1 matches at 9 bases. The CDR3 contains 16 residues. V trimming: 4 bases; J trimming: 6 bases; junction bases outside the gene matches: 10. CDR1 is SGHAT, CDR2 FQNNGV, per germline. For the CDR3, the DNA is TGTGCCAGCAGCTATCAGACAGGGGGTATTTTCAATGAGCAGTTCTTC. Translation: CASSYQTGGIFNEQFF. Based on the CDR3 plus reference TRBV11-2 and TRBJ2-1, the full variable domain is EAGVAQSPRYKIIEKRQSVAFWCNPISGHATLYWYQQILGQGPKLLIQFQNNGVVDDSQLPKDRFSAERLKGVDSTLKIQPAKLEDSAVYLCASSYQTGGIFNEQFFGPGTRLTVL.

The chain is built from TRBV15 and TRBJ1-3; D remains ambiguous. Germline assignment: CDR1 LNHNV and CDR2 YYDKDF (reference sequence). Trimming removed 4 bases from V and 4 bases from J, with 20 bases in between. The length of the CDR3 is 17 residues. CDR3 coding DNA: TGTGCCACCAGCATATCCGGGATCCAAGGTAGGGGAAACACCATATATTTT. It is translated as CATSISGIQGRGNTIYF.

This chain links TRBV7-9 with TRBJ2-3, with D perhaps matching TRBD2 (6 bases). V lost 2 bases and J lost 6, with 12 bases in between. Germline V CDR1 and CDR2: SEHNR, FQNEAQ (reference sequence). This CDR3 contains 14 residues. The CDR3 reads CASSLSGSRDTQYF. CDR3 nucleotides: TGTGCCAGCAGCTTATCCGGGAGCCGGGATACGCAGTATTTT.

J is TRBJ2-1 and V is TRBV28, with 8 bases identical to TRBD1. The CDR3 contains 12 residues. Unmatched junction bases numbered 9, after V lost 5 bases and J lost 15 bases. The germline gives CDR1 MDHEN, CDR2 SYDVKM. The CDR3 DNA reads as TGTGCCAGCAGTCGGACTGGGACAGGCCTGTTCTTC. Translating gives CASSRTGTGLFF. The variable domain in full, completed from reference TRBV28 and TRBJ2-1, reads DVKVTQSSRYLVKRTGEKVFLECVQDMDHENMFWYRQDPGLGLRLIYFSYDVKMKEKGDIPEGYSVSREKKERFSLILESASTNQTSMYLCASSRTGTGLFFGPGTRLTVL.

This chain joins TRBV10-3 and TRBJ2-7, with 8 positions matching TRBD1. The germline V gene has CDR1 ENHRY and CDR2 SYGVKD. This CDR3 is 13 amino acids long. Germline trimming cut 10 bases from V and 4 bases from J; bases unmatched to any gene: 9. CDR3 sequence reads: CATRGQGFYEQYF. The CDR3 nucleotides read TGTGCCACCCGAGGACAGGGCTTTTACGAGCAGTACTTC.

V gene TRBV7-3 combines with J gene TRBJ1-2, with 7 bases matching TRBD1. This CDR3 is 14 amino acids long. CDR1 and CDR2 (germline): SGHTA, FQGTGA. V was pared by 1 base and J by 6 bases, with 5 bases of the junction left unmatched. The CDR3 region has the DNA TGTGCCAGCAGCTTAATGGGGACAGAGAATGGCTACACCTTC. Translating it yields CASSLMGTENGYTF. Variable domain in full (rest from reference TRBV7-3 and TRBJ1-2): GAGVSQTPSNKVTEKGKYVELRCDPISGHTALYWYRQSLGQGPEFLIYFQGTGAADDSGLPNDRFFAVRPEGSVSTLKIQRTERGDSAVYLCASSLMGTENGYTFGSGTRLTVV.